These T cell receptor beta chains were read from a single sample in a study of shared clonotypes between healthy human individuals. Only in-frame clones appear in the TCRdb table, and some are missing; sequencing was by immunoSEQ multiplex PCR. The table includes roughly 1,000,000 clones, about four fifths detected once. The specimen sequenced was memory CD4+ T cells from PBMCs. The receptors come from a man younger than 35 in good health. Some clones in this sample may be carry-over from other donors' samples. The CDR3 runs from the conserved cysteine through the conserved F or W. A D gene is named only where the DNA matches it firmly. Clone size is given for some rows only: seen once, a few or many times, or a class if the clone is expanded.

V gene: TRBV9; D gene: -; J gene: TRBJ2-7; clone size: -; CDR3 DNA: TGTGCCAGCAGCGTAGGTCTTTCCAACTACGAGCAGTACTTC; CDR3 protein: CASSVGLSNYEQYF
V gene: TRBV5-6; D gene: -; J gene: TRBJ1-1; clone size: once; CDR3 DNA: TGTGCCAGCAGCTGGGGCGGCAGACTGAACACTGAAGCTTTCTTT; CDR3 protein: CASSWGGRLNTEAFF
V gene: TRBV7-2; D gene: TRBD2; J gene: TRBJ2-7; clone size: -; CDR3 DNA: TGTGCCAGCAGCTCAGAAGCGGGAGGGCTCTACGAGCAGTACTTC; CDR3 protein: CASSSEAGGLYEQYF
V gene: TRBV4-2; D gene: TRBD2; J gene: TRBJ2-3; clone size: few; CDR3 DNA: TGTGCCAGCAGCCAGGAAGGACTAGCGGGAGGGAGGTTCTTTGATACGCAGTATTTT; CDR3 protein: CASSQEGLAGGRFFDTQYF
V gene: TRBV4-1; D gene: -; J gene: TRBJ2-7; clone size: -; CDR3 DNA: TGCGCCAGCAGCCAAGTCGGCAGACCATCCTACGAGCAGTACTTC; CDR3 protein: CASSQVGRPSYEQYF
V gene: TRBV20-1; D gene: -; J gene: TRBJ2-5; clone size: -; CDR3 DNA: TGCAGTGCTAGAAACTCTGAGACCCAGTACTTC; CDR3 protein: CSARNSETQYF
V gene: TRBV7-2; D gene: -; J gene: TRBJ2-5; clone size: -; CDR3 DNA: TGTGCCAGCAGCTTATCTTGGCAGGGAGAGACCCAGTACTTC; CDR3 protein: CASSLSWQGETQYF
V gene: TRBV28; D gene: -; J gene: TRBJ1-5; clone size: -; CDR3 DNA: TGTGCCAGCAGTCCTACATTAGATCAGCCCCAGCATTTT; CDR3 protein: CASSPTLDQPQHF
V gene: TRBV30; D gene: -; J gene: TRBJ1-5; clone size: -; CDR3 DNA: TGTGCCTGGAGTGGCGGGGTGGGCAATCAGCCCCAGCATTTT; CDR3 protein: CAWSGGVGNQPQHF
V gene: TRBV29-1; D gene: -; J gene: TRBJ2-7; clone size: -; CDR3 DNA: TGCAGCGCCAAGGTAGGGACAAACTACGAGCAGTACTTC; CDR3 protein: CSAKVGTNYEQYF
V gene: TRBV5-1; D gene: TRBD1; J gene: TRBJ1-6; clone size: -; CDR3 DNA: TGCGCCAGCAGCTTGGCCGGGACAGGAGATAATTCACCCCTCCACTTT; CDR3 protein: CASSLAGTGDNSPLHF
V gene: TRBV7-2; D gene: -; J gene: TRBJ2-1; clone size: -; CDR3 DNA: TGTGCCAGCAGCTCCCATCCCGCAGGGCTCAATGAGCAGTTCTTC; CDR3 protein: CASSSHPAGLNEQFF
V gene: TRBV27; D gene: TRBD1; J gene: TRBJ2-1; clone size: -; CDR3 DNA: TGTGCCAGCAGTAGGGACAGCTACAATGAGCAGTTCTTC; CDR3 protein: CASSRDSYNEQFF
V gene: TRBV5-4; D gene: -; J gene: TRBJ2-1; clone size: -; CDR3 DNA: TGTGCCAGCAGCTTGACTCTGGGCTCCTACAATGAGCAGTTCTTC; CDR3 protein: CASSLTLGSYNEQFF
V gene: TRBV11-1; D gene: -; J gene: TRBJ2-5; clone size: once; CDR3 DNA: TGTGCCAGCAGCCCAAGGGGGGTAGGGACCGCGGAGACCCAGTACTTC; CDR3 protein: CASSPRGVGTAETQYF
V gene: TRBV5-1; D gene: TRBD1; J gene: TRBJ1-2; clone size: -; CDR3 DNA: TGCGCCAGCAGCGGCCCAATGACAGGGGTTGGCTACACCTTC; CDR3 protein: CASSGPMTGVGYTF
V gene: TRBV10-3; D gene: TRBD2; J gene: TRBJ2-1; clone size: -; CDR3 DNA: TGTGCCATCAGCACAGCACCCATTGGGAGCGGGGCCAATGAGCAGTTCTTC; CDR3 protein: CAISTAPIGSGANEQFF
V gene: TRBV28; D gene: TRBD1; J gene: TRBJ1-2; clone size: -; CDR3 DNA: TGTGCCAGCAGATTTATGTCCGGGACAGGGGACAGGGGCTACACCTTC; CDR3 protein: CASRFMSGTGDRGYTF